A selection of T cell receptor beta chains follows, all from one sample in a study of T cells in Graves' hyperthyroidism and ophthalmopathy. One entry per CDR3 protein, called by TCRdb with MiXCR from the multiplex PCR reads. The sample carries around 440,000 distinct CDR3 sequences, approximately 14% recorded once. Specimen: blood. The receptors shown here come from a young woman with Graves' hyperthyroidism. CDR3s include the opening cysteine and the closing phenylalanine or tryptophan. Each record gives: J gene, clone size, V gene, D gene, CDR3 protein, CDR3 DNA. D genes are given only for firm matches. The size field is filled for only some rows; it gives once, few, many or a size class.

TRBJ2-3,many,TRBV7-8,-,CASSEVRLRTDTQYF,TGTGCCAGCAGCGAGGTCAGGTTACGCACAGATACGCAGTATTTT
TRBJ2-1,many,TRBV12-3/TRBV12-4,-,CASSLTRGNEQFF,TGTGCCAGCAGTCTAACCCGGGGGAATGAGCAGTTCTTC
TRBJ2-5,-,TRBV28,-,CASSFQLQETQYF,TGTGCCAGCAGTTTCCAACTCCAAGAGACCCAGTACTTC
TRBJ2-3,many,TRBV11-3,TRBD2,CASSTGLAALDTQYF,TGTGCCAGCAGCACGGGACTAGCAGCACTAGATACGCAGTATTTT
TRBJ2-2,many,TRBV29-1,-,CSVDFNTGELFF,TGCAGCGTTGACTTTAACACCGGGGAGCTGTTTTTT
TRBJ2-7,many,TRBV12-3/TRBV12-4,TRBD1,CASSGQGESPYEQYF,TGTGCCAGCAGCGGACAGGGAGAATCCCCATACGAGCAGTACTTC
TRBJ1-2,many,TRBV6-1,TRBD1,CASTWTGPYGYTF,TGTGCCAGCACCTGGACAGGCCCCTATGGCTACACCTTC
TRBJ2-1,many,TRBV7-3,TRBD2,CASSTRTSGSMNEQFF,TGTGCCAGCAGCACAAGGACTAGCGGGAGCATGAATGAGCAGTTCTTC
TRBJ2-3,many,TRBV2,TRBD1,CAGRGTSNTQYF,TGTGCCGGCAGGGGGACCTCAAATACGCAGTATTTT
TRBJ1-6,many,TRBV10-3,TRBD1,CAISEEGGAGTLHF,TGTGCCATCAGTGAGGAAGGGGGCGCCGGCACCCTCCACTTT
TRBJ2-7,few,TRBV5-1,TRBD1,CASSIGLTGGRSYEQYF,TGCGCCAGCAGCATTGGACTGACAGGGGGTAGGTCCTACGAGCAGTACTTC
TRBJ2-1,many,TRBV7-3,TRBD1,CASSLPPGQGNDEQFF,TGTGCCAGCAGCTTACCACCGGGACAGGGTAACGATGAGCAGTTCTTC
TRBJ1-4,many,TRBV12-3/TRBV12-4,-,CASSILQESNEKLFF,TGTGCCAGCAGTATACTACAGGAGTCTAATGAAAAACTGTTTTTT
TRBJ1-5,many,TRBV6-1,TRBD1,CASSEAHRVTGQNQPQHF,TGTGCCAGCAGTGAAGCGCATCGGGTGACAGGGCAAAATCAGCCCCAGCATTTT
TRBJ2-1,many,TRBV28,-,CASSFIRSNEQFF,TGTGCCAGCAGTTTCATCCGATCTAATGAGCAGTTCTTC
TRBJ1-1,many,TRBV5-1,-,CASRPTPDTLNTEAFF,TGCGCCAGCAGGCCGACCCCGGACACCTTGAACACTGAAGCTTTCTTT
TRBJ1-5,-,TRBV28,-,CASSLTPGHNQPQHF,TGTGCCAGCAGTTTAACCCCCGGACACAATCAGCCCCAGCATTTT
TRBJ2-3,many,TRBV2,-,CASSERDTQYF,TGTGCCAGCAGTGAAAGAGATACGCAGTATTTT
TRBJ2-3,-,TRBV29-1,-,CSVEKTGRSTDTQYF,TGCAGCGTTGAAAAGACGGGACGGAGCACAGATACGCAGTATTTT
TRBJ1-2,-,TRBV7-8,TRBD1,CASSVASGTGDYGYTF,TGTGCCAGCAGCGTCGCCTCCGGGACAGGGGACTATGGCTACACCTTC
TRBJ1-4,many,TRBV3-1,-,CASSQDFVREQNEKLFF,TGTGCCAGCAGCCAAGATTTCGTCCGCGAACAAAACGAAAAACTGTTTTTT
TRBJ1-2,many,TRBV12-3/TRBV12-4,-,CASSLRGYGYTF,TGTGCCAGCAGTTTGAGGGGGTATGGCTACACCTTC
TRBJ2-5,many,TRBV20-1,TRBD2,CSARDPVLAGGPGGETQYF,TGCAGTGCTAGAGATCCCGTACTAGCGGGAGGCCCCGGAGGGGAGACCCAGTACTTC
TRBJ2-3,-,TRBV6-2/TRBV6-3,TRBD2,CASSYLAGSTDTQYF,TGTGCCAGCAGTTACTTAGCGGGAAGCACAGATACGCAGTATTTT
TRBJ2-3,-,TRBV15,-,CATSRGEADTQYF,TGTGCCACCAGCAGAGGAGAGGCAGATACGCAGTATTTT
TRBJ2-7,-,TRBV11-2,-,CASSFPGRAYEQYF,TGTGCCAGCAGCTTCCCGGGACGGGCCTACGAGCAGTACTTC
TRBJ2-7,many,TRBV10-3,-,CAISEGHFERWSYEQYF,TGTGCCATCAGTGAGGGACATTTTGAGCGTTGGTCCTACGAGCAGTACTTC
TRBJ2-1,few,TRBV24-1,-,CATRESSPSGEQFF,TGTGCCACTCGTGAGTCCAGTCCGTCGGGTGAGCAGTTCTTC
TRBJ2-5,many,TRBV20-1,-,CSARDGARHQYF,TGCAGTGCTAGAGATGGGGCCCGCCACCAGTACTTC
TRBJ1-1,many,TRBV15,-,CATSRDRVGTEAFF,TGTGCCACCAGCAGAGACAGGGTAGGCACTGAAGCTTTCTTT
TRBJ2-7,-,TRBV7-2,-,CASSPSSSEQYF,TGTGCCAGCAGTCCCTCGAGTTCCGAGCAGTACTTC
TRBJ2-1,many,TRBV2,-,CASKYVPQGEQFF,TGTGCCAGCAAATACGTACCCCAGGGTGAGCAGTTCTTC
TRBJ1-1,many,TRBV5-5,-,CASRPGGTEAFF,TGTGCCAGCAGACCGGGGGGCACTGAAGCTTTCTTT
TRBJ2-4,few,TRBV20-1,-,CSAPETVAKNIQYF,TGCAGTGCCCCTGAAACCGTAGCCAAAAACATTCAGTACTTC
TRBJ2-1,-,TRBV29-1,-,CSVPRLAGEYNEQFF,TGCAGCGTCCCCAGGCTAGCTGGGGAGTACAATGAGCAGTTCTTC
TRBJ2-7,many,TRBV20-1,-,CSAREGFAYEQYF,TGCAGTGCTAGAGAAGGGTTCGCCTACGAGCAGTACTTC
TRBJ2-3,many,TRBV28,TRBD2,CASSRLAGADTQYF,TGTGCCAGCAGCCGACTAGCGGGAGCAGATACGCAGTATTTT
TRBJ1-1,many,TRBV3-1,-,CATISPGYTEAFF,TGTGCCACCATATCCCCGGGATACACTGAAGCTTTCTTT
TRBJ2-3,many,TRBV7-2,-,CASSLVAGAHTDTQYF,TGTGCCAGCAGCTTAGTAGCAGGAGCACACACAGATACGCAGTATTTT
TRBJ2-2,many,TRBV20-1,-,CSARSIEGDNGELFF,TGCAGTGCTAGAAGCATCGAGGGGGATAACGGGGAGCTGTTTTTT
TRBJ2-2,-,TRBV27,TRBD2,CASSTPGTSGSKGELFF,TGTGCCAGCAGTACACCCGGGACTAGCGGGAGTAAAGGGGAGCTGTTTTTT
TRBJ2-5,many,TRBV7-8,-,CASSYRTEQIETQYF,TGTGCCAGCAGCTACCGGACAGAACAAATAGAGACCCAGTACTTC
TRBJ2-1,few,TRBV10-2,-,CASSEFSPEHNEQFF,TGCGCCAGCAGTGAGTTTTCTCCCGAACACAATGAGCAGTTCTTC
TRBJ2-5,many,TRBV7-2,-,CASSLATRDSGLGETQYF,TGTGCCAGCAGCTTAGCCACAAGGGACTCCGGGTTGGGCGAGACCCAGTACTTC
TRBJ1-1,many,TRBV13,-,CASSLTGGGRRTEAFF,TGTGCCAGCAGCTTAACGGGAGGGGGGCGCCGGACTGAAGCTTTCTTT
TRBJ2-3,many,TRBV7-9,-,CASSFQVDTQYF,TGTGCCAGCAGCTTTCAGGTGGATACGCAGTATTTT
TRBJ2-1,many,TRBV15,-,CATSRDRAVGVDEQFF,TGTGCCACCAGCAGAGATCGAGCGGTTGGCGTAGATGAGCAGTTCTTC
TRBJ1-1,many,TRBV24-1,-,CATSASGLREAFF,TGTGCCACCAGTGCTTCAGGGTTGCGGGAGGCTTTCTTT
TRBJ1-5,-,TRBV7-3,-,CASSLPPSLLAPNNQPQHF,TGTGCCAGCAGCCTACCCCCGAGCTTGCTCGCGCCTAACAATCAGCCCCAGCATTTT
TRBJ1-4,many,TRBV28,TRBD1,CASIRDRGHEKLFF,TGTGCCAGCATTCGGGACAGGGGACATGAAAAACTGTTTTTT
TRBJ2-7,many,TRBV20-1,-,CSARDSGFGEQYF,TGCAGTGCTAGAGACTCAGGTTTCGGAGAGCAGTACTTC
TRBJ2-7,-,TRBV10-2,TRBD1,CASRGTGDYEQYF,TGCGCCAGCAGGGGGACAGGGGACTACGAGCAGTACTTC
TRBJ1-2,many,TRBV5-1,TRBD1,CASSPRAGTVNYGYTF,TGCGCCAGCAGCCCACGAGCGGGGACAGTCAACTATGGCTACACCTTC
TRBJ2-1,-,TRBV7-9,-,CASSLSGSFYNEQFF,TGTGCCAGCAGCTTAAGCGGCAGCTTCTACAATGAGCAGTTCTTC
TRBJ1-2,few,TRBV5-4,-,CASSLPGGGYGYTF,TGTGCCAGCAGCTTGCCCGGCGGTGGCTATGGCTACACCTTC
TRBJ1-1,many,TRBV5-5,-,CASSPHVNTEAFF,TGTGCCAGCAGCCCGCATGTGAACACTGAAGCTTTCTTT